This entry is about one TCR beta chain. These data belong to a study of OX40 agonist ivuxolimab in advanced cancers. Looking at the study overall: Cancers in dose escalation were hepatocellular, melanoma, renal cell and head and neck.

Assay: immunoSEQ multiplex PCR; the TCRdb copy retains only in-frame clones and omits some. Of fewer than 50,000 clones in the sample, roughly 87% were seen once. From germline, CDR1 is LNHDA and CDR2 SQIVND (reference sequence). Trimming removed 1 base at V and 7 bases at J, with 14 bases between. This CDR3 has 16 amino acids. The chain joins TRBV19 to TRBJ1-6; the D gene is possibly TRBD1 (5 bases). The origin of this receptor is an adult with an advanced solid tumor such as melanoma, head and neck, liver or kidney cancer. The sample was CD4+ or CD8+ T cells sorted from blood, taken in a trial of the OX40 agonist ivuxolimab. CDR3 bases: TGTGCCAGTAGTATAGGAGGGGACCCAGGGAATTCACCCCTCCACTTT. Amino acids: CASSIGGDPGNSPLHF.